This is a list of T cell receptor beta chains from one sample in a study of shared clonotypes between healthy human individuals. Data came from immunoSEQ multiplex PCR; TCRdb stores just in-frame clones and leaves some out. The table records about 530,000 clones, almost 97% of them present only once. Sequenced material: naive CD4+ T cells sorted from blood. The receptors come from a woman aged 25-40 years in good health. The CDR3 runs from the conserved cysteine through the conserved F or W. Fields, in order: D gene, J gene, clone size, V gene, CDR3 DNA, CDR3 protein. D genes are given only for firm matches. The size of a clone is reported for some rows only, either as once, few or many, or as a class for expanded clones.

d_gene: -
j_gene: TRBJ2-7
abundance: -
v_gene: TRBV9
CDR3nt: TGTGCCAGCAGCGTAGGAGCGACAGGTAACTACGAGCAGTACTTC
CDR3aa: CASSVGATGNYEQYF

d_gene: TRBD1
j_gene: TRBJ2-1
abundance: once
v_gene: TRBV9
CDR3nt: TGTGCCAGCAGCCCGGCCGGGACAGGGATAACCGTTGAGCAGTTCTTC
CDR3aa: CASSPAGTGITVEQFF

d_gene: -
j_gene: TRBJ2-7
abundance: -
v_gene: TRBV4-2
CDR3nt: TGTGCCAGCAGCCAAGTTGGCTACGAGCAGTACTTC
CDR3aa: CASSQVGYEQYF

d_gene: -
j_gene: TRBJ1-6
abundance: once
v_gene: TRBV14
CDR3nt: TGTGCCAGCAGCCAAGATTGGGGGACAAGCAATTCACCCCTCCACTTT
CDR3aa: CASSQDWGTSNSPLHF

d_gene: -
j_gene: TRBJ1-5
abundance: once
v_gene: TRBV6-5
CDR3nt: TGTGCCAGCAGTATCTCAGGGGTTCAGCCCCAGCATTTT
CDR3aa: CASSISGVQPQHF

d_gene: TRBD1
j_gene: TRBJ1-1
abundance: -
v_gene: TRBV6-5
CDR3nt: TGTGCCAGCAGAGGACAGGGCCGGAACACTGAAGCTTTCTTT
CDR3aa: CASRGQGRNTEAFF

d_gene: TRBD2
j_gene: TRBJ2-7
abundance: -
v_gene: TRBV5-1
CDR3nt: TGCGCCAGCAAGCGGGGGTCCGGGAGGCACGAGCAGTACTTC
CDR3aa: CASKRGSGRHEQYF

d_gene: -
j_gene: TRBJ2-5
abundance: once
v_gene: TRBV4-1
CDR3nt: TGCGCCAGCAGCCAGATGGAAAGACTGCAAAAAGAGACCCAGTACTTC
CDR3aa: CASSQMERLQKETQYF

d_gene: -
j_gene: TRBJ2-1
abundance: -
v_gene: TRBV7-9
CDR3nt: TGTGCCAGCAGCTCCTGGGCGAATGAGCAGTTCTTC
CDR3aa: CASSSWANEQFF

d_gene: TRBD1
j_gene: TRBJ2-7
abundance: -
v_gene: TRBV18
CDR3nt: TGTGCCAGCTCACGGACAGGGTTTAACAACGAGCAGTACTTC
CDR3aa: CASSRTGFNNEQYF

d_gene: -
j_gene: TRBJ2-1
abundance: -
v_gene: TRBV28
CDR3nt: TGTGCCAGCAGCCCCTCTTTCCCCAGGGGCTCCTACAATGAGCAGTTCTTC
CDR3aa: CASSPSFPRGSYNEQFF

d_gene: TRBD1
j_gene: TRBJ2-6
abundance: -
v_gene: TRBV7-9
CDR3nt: TGTGCCAGCAGCGAACCGGGACAGGAGAGCTCTGGGGCCAACGTCCTGACTTTC
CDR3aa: CASSEPGQESSGANVLTF

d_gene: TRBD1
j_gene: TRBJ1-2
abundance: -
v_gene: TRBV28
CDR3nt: TGTGCCAGCAGTGCCCTCGCTCCAGGGGGTGCTCCGTGGAATTATGGCTACACCTTC
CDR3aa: CASSALAPGGAPWNYGYTF

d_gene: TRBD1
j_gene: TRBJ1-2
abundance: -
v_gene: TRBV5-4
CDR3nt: TGTGCCAGCAGCCCTGGACAGGGGAACTATGGCTACACCTTC
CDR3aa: CASSPGQGNYGYTF

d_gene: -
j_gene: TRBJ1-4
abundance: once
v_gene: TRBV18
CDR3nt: TGTGCCAGCTCACCGAGGGGGACTGACAAACTGTTTTTT
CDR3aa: CASSPRGTDKLFF

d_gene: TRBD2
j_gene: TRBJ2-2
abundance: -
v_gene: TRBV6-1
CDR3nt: TGTGCCAGCAGTGATGGGACTAGCGGTATCACCGGGGAGCTGTTTTTT
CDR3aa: CASSDGTSGITGELFF

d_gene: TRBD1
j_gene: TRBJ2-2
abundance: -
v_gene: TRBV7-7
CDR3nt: TGTGCCAGCAGCTCGACAGGGGCCACCGGGGAGCTGTTTTTT
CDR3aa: CASSSTGATGELFF

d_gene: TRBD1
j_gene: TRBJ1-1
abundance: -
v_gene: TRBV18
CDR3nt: TGTGCCAGCTTGTCCGGGACAGGGGAGGCTGAAGCTTTCTTT
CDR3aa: CASLSGTGEAEAFF

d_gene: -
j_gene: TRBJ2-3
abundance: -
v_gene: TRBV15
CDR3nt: TGTGCCACCAGCAGACTACCCCGGGGAGGAGAAGATACGCAGTATTTT
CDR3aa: CATSRLPRGGEDTQYF

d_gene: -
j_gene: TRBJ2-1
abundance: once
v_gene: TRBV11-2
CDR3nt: TGTGCCAGCAGCTCACGACCCCGACGGTTCTTC
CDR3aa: CASSSRPRRFF

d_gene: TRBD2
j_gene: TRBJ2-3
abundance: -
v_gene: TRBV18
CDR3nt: TGTGCCAGCTCACCTGCTAGCGGGAGTCGGGATACGCAGTATTTT
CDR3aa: CASSPASGSRDTQYF

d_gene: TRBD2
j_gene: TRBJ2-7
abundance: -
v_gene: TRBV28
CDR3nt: TGTGCCAGCAGTTTACCCCTCCTAGCGGGAGGGGTGGAGCAGTACTTC
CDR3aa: CASSLPLLAGGVEQYF

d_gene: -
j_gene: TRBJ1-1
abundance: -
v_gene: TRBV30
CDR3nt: TGTGCCTGGGGAGTGAACACTGAAGCTTTCTTT
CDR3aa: CAWGVNTEAFF

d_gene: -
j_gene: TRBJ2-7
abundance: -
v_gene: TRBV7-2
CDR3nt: TGTGCCAGCAGCCCCCGCCCAGCAGTCTACGAGCAGTACTTC
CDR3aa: CASSPRPAVYEQYF

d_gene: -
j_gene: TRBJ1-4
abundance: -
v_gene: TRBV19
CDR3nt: TGTGCCAGTAGGGACGAACAGGACCGAAAAGGAACTAATGAAAAACTGTTTTTT
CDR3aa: CASRDEQDRKGTNEKLFF

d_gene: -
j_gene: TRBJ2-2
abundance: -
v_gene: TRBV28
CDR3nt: TGTGCCAGCAGTACACCCCACGTTTGGGCTGCCGGGGAGCTGTTTTTT
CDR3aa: CASSTPHVWAAGELFF

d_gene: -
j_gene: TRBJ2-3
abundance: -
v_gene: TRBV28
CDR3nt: TGTGCCAGCAGTTTAAGATTGACACCAGATACGCAGTATTTT
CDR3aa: CASSLRLTPDTQYF

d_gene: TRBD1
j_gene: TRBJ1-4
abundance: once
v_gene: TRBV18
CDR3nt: TGTGCCAGCTCACAAAGGACAGGGGCAAGTGAAAAACTGTTTTTT
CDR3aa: CASSQRTGASEKLFF

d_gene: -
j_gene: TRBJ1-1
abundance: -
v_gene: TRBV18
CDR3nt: TGTGCCAGCTCACGTCCCGGGACAAAGAACACTGAAGCTTTCTTT
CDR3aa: CASSRPGTKNTEAFF

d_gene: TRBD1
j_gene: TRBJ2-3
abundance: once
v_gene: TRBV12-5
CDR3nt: TGTGCTAGTGGCTCGGGACAGGGGAGCACAGATACGCAGTATTTT
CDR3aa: CASGSGQGSTDTQYF

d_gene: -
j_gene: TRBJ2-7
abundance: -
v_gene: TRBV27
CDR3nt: TGTGCCAGCAGTTTTATCCGAACGGCCGAGCAGTACTTC
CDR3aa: CASSFIRTAEQYF

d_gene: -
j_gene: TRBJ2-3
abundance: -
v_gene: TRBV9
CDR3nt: TGTGCCAGCACCTACGGGGAGACGACAGATACGCAGTATTTT
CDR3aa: CASTYGETTDTQYF

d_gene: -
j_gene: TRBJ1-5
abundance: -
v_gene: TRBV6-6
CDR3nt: TGTGCCAGCAGTTACTCGAAAGGGTTGCAGCCCCAGCATTTT
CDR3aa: CASSYSKGLQPQHF

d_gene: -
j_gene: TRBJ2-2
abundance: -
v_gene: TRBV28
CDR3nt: TGTGCCAGCAGTAGCCCAGGGAACACCGGGGAGCTGTTTTTT
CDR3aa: CASSSPGNTGELFF

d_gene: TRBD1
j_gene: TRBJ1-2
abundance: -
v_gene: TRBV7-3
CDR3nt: TGTGCCAGCAGCCTAGGACAGGGGGAGGTGGATGGCTACACCTTC
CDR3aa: CASSLGQGEVDGYTF

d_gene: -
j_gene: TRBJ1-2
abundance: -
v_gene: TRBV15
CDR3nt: TGTGCCACCAGCAGGCAGGGGCTAGGAGGCTACACCTTC
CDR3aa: CATSRQGLGGYTF

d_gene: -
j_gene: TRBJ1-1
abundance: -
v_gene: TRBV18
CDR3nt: TGTGCCAGCTGGCGGCGGAACACTGAAGCTTTCTTT
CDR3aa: CASWRRNTEAFF

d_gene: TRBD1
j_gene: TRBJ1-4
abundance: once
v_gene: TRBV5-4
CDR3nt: TGTGCCAGCAGCGTAGGAAGACAGGGGTACTATGCAACTAATGAAAAACTGTTTTTT
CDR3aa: CASSVGRQGYYATNEKLFF

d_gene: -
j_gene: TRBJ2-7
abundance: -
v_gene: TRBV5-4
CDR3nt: TGTGCCAGCAGTATGGCCGGGCGCGAGCAGTACTTC
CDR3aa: CASSMAGREQYF

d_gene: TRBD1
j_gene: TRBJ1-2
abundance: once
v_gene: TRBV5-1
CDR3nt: TGCGCCAGCAGGGATCGGACAGGGTATGGCTACACCTTC
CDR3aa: CASRDRTGYGYTF

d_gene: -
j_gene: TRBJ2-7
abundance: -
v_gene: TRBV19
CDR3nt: TGTGCCAGTAGTATTGGAGGCGAGCAGTACTTC
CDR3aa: CASSIGGEQYF

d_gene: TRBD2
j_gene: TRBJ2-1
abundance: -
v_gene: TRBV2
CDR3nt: TGTGCCAGCAGTGGACTAGCGGGGTTCAATGAGCAGTTCTTC
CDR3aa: CASSGLAGFNEQFF

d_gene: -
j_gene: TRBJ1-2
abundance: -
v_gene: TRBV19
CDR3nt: TGTGCCAGTAGTCTCCCTGCGGGTGGCTACACCTTC
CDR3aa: CASSLPAGGYTF

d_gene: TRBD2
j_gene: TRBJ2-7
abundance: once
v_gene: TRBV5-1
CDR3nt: TGCGCCAGCAGCACCGGACTAGTCTACGAGCAGTACTTC
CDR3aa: CASSTGLVYEQYF

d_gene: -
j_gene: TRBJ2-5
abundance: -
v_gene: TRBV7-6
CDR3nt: TGTGCCAGCAGAATACAAGAGACCCAGTACTTC
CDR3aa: CASRIQETQYF

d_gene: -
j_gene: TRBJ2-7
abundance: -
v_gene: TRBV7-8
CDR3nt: TGTGCCAGCAGCTTAGTTACAGAACCCTACGAGCAGTACTTC
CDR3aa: CASSLVTEPYEQYF

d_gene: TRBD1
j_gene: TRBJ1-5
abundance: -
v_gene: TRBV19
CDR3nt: TGTGCCAGTTCTGGAGAACCCGGGACAGCTAGCAATCAGCCCCAGCATTTT
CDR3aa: CASSGEPGTASNQPQHF

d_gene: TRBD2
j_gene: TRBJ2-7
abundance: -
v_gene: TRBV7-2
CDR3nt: TGTGCCAGCAGCTTAAGAGTGGGAGGGCCTCGAGAGCAGTACTTC
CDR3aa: CASSLRVGGPREQYF

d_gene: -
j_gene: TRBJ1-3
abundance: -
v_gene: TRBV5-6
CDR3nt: TGTGCCAGCAGAGTGATCGGAGGAAACACCATATATTTT
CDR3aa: CASRVIGGNTIYF

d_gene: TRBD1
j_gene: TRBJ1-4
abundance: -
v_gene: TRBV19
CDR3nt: TGTGCCAGTAGTGAGGGGGCCGCAACTAATGAAAAACTGTTTTTT
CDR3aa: CASSEGAATNEKLFF

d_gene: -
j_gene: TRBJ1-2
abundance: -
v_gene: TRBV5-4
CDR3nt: TGTGCCAGCAGCTTGGTAGAGGTGTTTGGGTCGAGTGGCTACACCTTC
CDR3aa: CASSLVEVFGSSGYTF

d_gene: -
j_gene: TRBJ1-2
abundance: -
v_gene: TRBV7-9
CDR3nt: TGTGCCAGCAGCTTAGAGGGGGGCGCAGGCTATGGCTACACCTTC
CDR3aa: CASSLEGGAGYGYTF

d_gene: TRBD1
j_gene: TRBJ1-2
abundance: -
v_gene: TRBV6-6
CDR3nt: TGTGCCAGCAGCCGGACAGGGAACGGCTACACCTTC
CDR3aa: CASSRTGNGYTF

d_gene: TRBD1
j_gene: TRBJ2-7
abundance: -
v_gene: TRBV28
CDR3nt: TGTGCCAGTCTCGGGACAGGGAAAGGATACGAGCAGTACTTC
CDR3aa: CASLGTGKGYEQYF

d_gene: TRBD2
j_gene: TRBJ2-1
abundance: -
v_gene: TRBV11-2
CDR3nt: TGTGCCAGCAGCCCAACTAGCGGGGCCTACAATGAGCAGTTCTTC
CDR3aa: CASSPTSGAYNEQFF